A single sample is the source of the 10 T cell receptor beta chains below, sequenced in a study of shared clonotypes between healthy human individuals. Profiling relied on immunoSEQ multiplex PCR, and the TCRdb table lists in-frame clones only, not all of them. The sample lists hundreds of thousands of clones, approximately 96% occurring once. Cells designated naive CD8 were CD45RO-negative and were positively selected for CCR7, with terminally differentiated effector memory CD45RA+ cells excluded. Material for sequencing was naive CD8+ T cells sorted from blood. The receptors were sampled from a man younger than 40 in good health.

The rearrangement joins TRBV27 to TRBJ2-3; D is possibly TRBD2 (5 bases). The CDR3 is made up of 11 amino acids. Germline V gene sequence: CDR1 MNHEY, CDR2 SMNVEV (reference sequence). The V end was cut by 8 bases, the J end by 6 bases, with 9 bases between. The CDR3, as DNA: TGTGCCAGCTCTAGCTGGGATACGCAGTATTTT. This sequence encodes CASSSWDTQYF.

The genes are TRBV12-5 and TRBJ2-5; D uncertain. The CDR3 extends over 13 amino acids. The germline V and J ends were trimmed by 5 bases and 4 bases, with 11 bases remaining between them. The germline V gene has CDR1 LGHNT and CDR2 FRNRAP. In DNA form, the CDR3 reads TGTGCTAGTGGTCCTAGTTACCCAGAGACCCAGTACTTC. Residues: CASGPSYPETQYF.

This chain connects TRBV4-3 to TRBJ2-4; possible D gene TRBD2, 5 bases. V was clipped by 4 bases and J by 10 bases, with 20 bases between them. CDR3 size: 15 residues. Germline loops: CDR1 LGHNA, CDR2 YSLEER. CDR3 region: CASSPGQLSRGIQYF. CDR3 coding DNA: TGCGCCAGCAGCCCGGGCCAACTGTCAAGAGGGATTCAGTACTTC.

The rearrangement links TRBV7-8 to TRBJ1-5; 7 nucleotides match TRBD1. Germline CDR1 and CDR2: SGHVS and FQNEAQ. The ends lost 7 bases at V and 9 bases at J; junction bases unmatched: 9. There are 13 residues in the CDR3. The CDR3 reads CASTPQGSGPQHF. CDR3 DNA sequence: TGTGCCAGCACCCCACAGGGGTCCGGGCCCCAGCATTTT.

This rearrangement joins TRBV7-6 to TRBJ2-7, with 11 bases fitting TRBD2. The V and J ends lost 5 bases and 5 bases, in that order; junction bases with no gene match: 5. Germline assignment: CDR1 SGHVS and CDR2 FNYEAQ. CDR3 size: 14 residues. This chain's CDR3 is CASSILAGVNEQYF. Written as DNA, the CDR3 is TGTGCCAGCAGCATACTAGCGGGAGTGAACGAGCAGTACTTC.

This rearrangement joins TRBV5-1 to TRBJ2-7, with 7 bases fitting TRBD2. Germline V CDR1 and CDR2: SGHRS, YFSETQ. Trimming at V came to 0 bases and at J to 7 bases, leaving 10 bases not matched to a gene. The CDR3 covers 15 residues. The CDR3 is CASSLALGLGREQYF. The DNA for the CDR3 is TGCGCCAGCAGCTTGGCCCTCGGACTCGGGAGGGAGCAGTACTTC.

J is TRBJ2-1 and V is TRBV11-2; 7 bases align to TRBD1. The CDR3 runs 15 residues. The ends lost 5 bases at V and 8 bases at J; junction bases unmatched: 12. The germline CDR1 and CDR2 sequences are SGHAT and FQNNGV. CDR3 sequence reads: CASSLAPGQSDEQFF. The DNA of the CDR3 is TGTGCCAGCAGCCTAGCTCCGGGACAGAGCGATGAGCAGTTCTTC.

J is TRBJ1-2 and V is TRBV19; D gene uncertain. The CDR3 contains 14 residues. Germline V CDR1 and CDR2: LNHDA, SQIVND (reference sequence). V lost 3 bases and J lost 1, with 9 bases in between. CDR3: CASSIGAINYGYTF. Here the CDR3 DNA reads TGTGCCAGTAGTATTGGTGCTATTAACTATGGCTACACCTTC.

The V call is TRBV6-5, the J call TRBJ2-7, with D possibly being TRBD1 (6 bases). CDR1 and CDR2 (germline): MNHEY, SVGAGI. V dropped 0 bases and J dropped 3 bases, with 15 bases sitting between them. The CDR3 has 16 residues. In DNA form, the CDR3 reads TGTGCCAGCAGTTACTCGGGGGCGGGTATACTCTACGAGCAGTACTTC. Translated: CASSYSGAGILYEQYF.

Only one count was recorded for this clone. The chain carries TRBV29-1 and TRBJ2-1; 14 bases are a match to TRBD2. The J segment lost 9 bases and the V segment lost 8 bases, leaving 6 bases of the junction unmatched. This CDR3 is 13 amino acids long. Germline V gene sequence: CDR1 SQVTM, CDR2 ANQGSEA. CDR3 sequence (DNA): TGCAGCACCGGACTAGCGGGAGGTATTGAGCAGTTCTTC. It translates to CSTGLAGGIEQFF.